This T cell receptor beta chain was found in a study of CD8 T cells in ankylosing spondylitis. TCRdb called the 5' RACE reads again in MiXCR, with one record for every CDR3 protein. This table holds roughly 700,000 distinct CDR3 sequences, 15% to 20% found once. The germline V and J ends were trimmed by 6 bases and 5 bases, with 10 bases remaining between them. Looked up from germline, CDR1 is SGHVS and CDR2 is FQNEAQ. This CDR3 comprises 12 residues. As to this clonotype: What it binds is not known.

Notes on the study in general: Reports of some motif variants in reactive arthritis synovial fluid and blood predate this one. Several highly homologous variants formed a TCR beta motif that appeared characteristic of ankylosing spondylitis blood. Matched ankylosing spondylitis synovial fluid reportedly showed significant enrichment of disease-linked clones.

The TCR sequence derives from a male donor with ankylosing spondylitis. The chain joins TRBV7-8 to TRBJ2-5; D remains ambiguous. Sequencing used blood, either unsorted or a sorted T cell fraction (not recorded which). CDR3 sequence reads: CASSLILETQYF. The CDR3 coding sequence is TGTGCCAGCAGTCTGATACTGGAGACCCAGTACTTC. Complete variable domain (other parts from reference TRBV7-8 and TRBJ2-5): GAGVSQSPRYKVAKRGQDVALRCDPISGHVSLFWYQQALGQGPEFLTYFQNEAQLDKSGLPSDRFFAERPEGSVSTLKIQRTQQEDSAVYLCASSLILETQYFGPGTRLLVL.